The 4 T cell receptor beta chains in this list originate from one sample, sequenced in a study of shared clonotypes between healthy human individuals. Assay: immunoSEQ multiplex PCR; the TCRdb copy retains only in-frame clones and omits some. The table lists 2,500,000 or so clones, just under 95% of them singletons. The specimen sequenced was naive CD4+ T cells from PBMCs. Specified subset: CD45RA+ positively selected. The receptors stem from a man between 18 and 29 years old in good health. Some clones in this sample may be carry-over from other donors' samples.

The V call is TRBV9, the J call TRBJ2-2; D call uncertain. This CDR3 is built from 13 residues. V was clipped by 0 bases and J by 7 bases, with 7 bases between them. The V gene's germline CDR1 is SGDLS and CDR2 YYNGEE. CDR3 loop: CASSVDNVGELFF. The CDR3 region has the DNA TGTGCCAGCAGCGTAGATAACGTCGGGGAGCTGTTTTTT.

J is TRBJ1-3 and V is TRBV29-1; no reliable D call. CDR3 size: 14 residues. The ends were cut back, 0 bases at V and 0 bases at J, with 6 bases in the middle. Germline CDR1 reads SQVTM; CDR2 reads ANQGSEA. CDR3 bases: TGCAGCGTTGAAGACAGGAGCTCTGGAAACACCATATATTTT. It encodes CSVEDRSSGNTIYF. Using reference TRBV29-1 and TRBJ1-3 for the parts outside the CDR3, the full variable domain is SAVISQKPSRDICQRGTSLTIQCQVDSQVTMMFWYRQQPGQSLTLIATANQGSEATYESGFVIDKFPISRPNLTFSTLTVSNMSPEDSSIYLCSVEDRSSGNTIYFGEGSWLTVV.

This rearrangement joins TRBV7-9 to TRBJ1-1, with a tentative D call TRBD1 (6 bases). The CDR3 contains 15 residues. The V gene lost 5 bases and the J gene lost 1 base, with 14 bases spanning the gap. Germline-derived CDR1 and CDR2 are SEHNR and FQNEAQ (reference sequence). CDR3 DNA sequence: TGTGCCAGCAGCAGAGACAGGACGCCGAACACTGAAGCTTTCTTT. This sequence encodes CASSRDRTPNTEAFF.

The chain recombines TRBV28 with TRBJ1-5, with D unresolved. Trimming left V 6 bases short and J 8 bases short, with 11 bases between. Germline CDR1 and CDR2: MDHEN and SYDVKM. The CDR3 consists of 12 residues. CDR3 in amino acids: CASRLSGEPQHF. CDR3 bases: TGTGCCAGCAGGCTGTCCGGGGAGCCCCAGCATTTT.